This entry concerns a single T cell receptor beta chain. The data derive from a study of shared clonotypes between healthy human individuals. The overall study: The donors, two women and a few men, were aged 18 to 49.

The donors, healthy adults who were HIV-negative, had experienced no recent acute infections or vaccinations. Everyone who donated was a Caucasian adult who lived in Nashville, Tennessee. Genomic DNA came from about 90 million PBMCs in unsorted samples. The germline gives CDR1 SEHNR, CDR2 FQNEAQ (reference sequence). This CDR3 is built from 15 residues. The V and J ends lost 2 bases and 6 bases respectively, with 17 bases between them. TCRdb keeps only in-frame clones here, not all; method: immunoSEQ multiplex PCR. The data show approximately 470,000 clones, about 72% seen once. The sequencing input was PBMCs. The gene calls are TRBV7-9 and TRBJ2-7; D is perhaps TRBD2 (6 bases). The receptor was derived from a woman aged 40 to 50 in good health. Some clones in this sample may be carry-over from other donors' samples. In DNA form, the CDR3 reads TGTGCCAGCAGCTTATACGGGGAGGCCACGGGCGAGCAGTACTTC. As protein: CASSLYGEATGEQYF.